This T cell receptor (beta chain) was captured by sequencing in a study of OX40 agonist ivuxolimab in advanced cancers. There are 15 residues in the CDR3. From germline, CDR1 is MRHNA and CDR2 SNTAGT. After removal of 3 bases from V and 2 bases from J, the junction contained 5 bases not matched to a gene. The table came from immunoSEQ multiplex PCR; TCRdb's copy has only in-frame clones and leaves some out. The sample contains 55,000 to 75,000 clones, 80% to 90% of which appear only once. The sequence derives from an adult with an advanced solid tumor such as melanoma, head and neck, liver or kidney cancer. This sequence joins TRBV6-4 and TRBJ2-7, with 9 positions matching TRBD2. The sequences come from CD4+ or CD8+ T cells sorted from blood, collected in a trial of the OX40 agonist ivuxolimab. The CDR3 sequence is CASSEASGDAYEQYF. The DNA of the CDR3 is TGTGCCAGCAGTGAAGCTAGCGGGGACGCCTACGAGCAGTACTTC.